The clone carrying this T cell receptor (beta chain) was observed a few times. The CDR3 sequence is 13 residues long. CDR1 SNHLY and CDR2 FYNNEI come from the germline V gene. V lost 7 bases to trimming and J lost 9 bases, with 13 bases between them. The record originates from a study of blood T cell repertoires in COVID-19. Using immunoSEQ multiplex PCR, the repertoire was profiled, and TCRdb retains in-frame clones only, with some absent. In the table there are tens of thousands of clones, around 79% of which are singletons. V gene TRBV2 combines with J gene TRBJ1-6; D is perhaps TRBD1 (5 bases). The TCR was taken from a man in his forties or fifties with COVID-19, enrolled during active disease. Source material: peripheral blood. The CDR3 loop reads CASMAQASSPLHF. The DNA of the CDR3 is TGTGCCAGCATGGCACAGGCCTCTTCACCCCTCCACTTT.